The 12 T cell receptor beta chains in this list originate from one sample, sequenced in a study of shared clonotypes between healthy human individuals. The protocol was immunoSEQ multiplex PCR, while the TCRdb copy is restricted to in-frame clones and leaves out a portion. The sample includes 850,000 to 1,200,000 clones, roughly 75% of them seen just once. The sequencing input was memory CD4+ T cells sorted from blood. The subset denotes: CD45RA-negative fraction. The source is a man aged 18-30 years in good health.

V gene TRBV5-6 combines with J gene TRBJ1-4, with TRBD1 as a possible D gene (6 bases). The V and J ends lost 4 bases and 7 bases respectively, with 17 bases between them. This CDR3 contains 15 residues. Germline V gives CDR1 SGHDT, CDR2 YYEEEE. The CDR3: CASSPLGGAGEKLFF. DNA of the CDR3: TGTGCCAGCAGCCCCCTTGGGGGGGCGGGTGAAAAACTGTTTTTT.

The chain is built from TRBV7-2 and TRBJ2-6, with D tentatively TRBD2 (7 bases). The CDR3 spans 16 residues. CDR1 and CDR2 from the germline V gene are SGHTA and FQGNSA. V lost 5 bases, J lost 2 bases, and 13 bases lay in between. The CDR3 loop reads CASSGGAAAGANVLTF. The CDR3 DNA is TGTGCCAGCAGCGGGGGGGCGGCCGCTGGGGCCAACGTCCTGACTTTC.

The chain employs TRBV18 and TRBJ2-7, with 9 bases that match TRBD2. The CDR3 is 15 residues long. J lost 4 bases, V lost 1 base, and 5 bases had no gene match. Germline loops: CDR1 KGHSH, CDR2 LQKENI. CDR3 in amino acids: CASSPQSGGRYEQYF. Written as DNA, the CDR3 is TGTGCCAGCTCACCACAGAGCGGGGGGCGGTACGAGCAGTACTTC.

The chain couples TRBV7-8 to TRBJ2-2; D gene uncertain. Germline lookup yields CDR1 SGHVS and CDR2 FQNEAQ. Trimming stripped 6 bases from V and 6 bases from J, with 17 bases between. The CDR3 loop spans 15 amino acids. The CDR3 loop is CASRASTPGPGELFF. The CDR3 bases are TGTGCCAGCAGGGCGAGTACCCCCGGGCCCGGGGAGCTGTTTTTT.

Only a few counts were recorded for this clone. This chain uses TRBV12-5 with TRBJ1-1, with D tentatively TRBD1 (5 bases). CDR3 length: 15 residues. The germline V gene has CDR1 LGHNT and CDR2 FRNRAP. Deletions cut 4 bases from V and 7 bases from J, with 19 bases between. The DNA for the CDR3 is TGTGCTAGTGGTTACCTTAGAGCGGGGGTCATTGAAGCTTTCTTT. It translates to CASGYLRAGVIEAFF.

The chain recombines TRBV7-9 with TRBJ2-1; 8 positions match TRBD2. CDR1 is SEHNR and CDR2 is FQNEAQ in the germline V gene (reference sequence). The length of the CDR3 is 19 residues. The V and J ends lost 6 bases and 5 bases, in that order; junction bases with no gene match: 21. The CDR3 nucleotides read TGTGCCAGCAGGGTAAACACCGGGACTAGAGACGATGGGAACAATGAGCAGTTCTTC. Translating gives CASRVNTGTRDDGNNEQFF.

The J gene is TRBJ2-1, the V gene TRBV7-2; 14 bases line up with TRBD2. CDR3 length equals 15 residues. Germline CDR1 reads SGHTA; CDR2 reads FQGNSA. V lost 5 bases and J lost 5; bases outside the gene matches: 2. Here the CDR3 DNA reads TGTGCCAGCAGCCCGGGACTAGCGGGAGACAATGAGCAGTTCTTC. Encoded protein: CASSPGLAGDNEQFF.

The V call is TRBV6-1, the J call TRBJ1-2, with D uncertain. CDR1 MNHNS and CDR2 SASEGT come from the germline V gene. This CDR3 spans 15 amino acids. Trimming took 6 bases from V and 4 from J, leaving 18 bases between them. The CDR3: CASSVGGEVGYGYTF. The CDR3 bases are TGTGCCAGCAGCGTGGGTGGGGAGGTGGGCTATGGCTACACCTTC.

This clone was seen only a few times. The V and J genes are TRBV29-1 and TRBJ1-1; 7 nucleotides agree with TRBD1. The CDR3 totals 12 residues. In germline, CDR1 is SQVTM, CDR2 ANQGSEA. Trimming cost V 7 bases and J 5 bases; bases outside gene matches: 7. CDR3 DNA: TGCAGCGCGTCGACAGGGAAAACTGAAGCTTTCTTT. Translated: CSASTGKTEAFF.

The chain joins TRBV5-6 to TRBJ1-5; 8 bases are shared with TRBD1. This CDR3 has 15 amino acids. The V segment lost 2 bases and the J segment 5 bases; nucleotides outside the gene matches: 6. Germline values: CDR1 SGHDT, CDR2 YYEEEE. The CDR3 DNA follows: TGTGCCAGCAGCTTCGGACAGGGCTTCCATCAGCCCCAGCATTTT. It specifies CASSFGQGFHQPQHF.

The chain is built from TRBV29-1 and TRBJ1-2; a possible D gene is TRBD1 (6 bases). Between the trimmed V and J ends, which lost 5 bases and 3 bases, there was a span of 13 bases. Germline assignment: CDR1 SQVTM and CDR2 ANQGSEA. The CDR3 is 13 residues long. The CDR3 here is CSVIIGGHYGYTF. DNA of the CDR3: TGCAGCGTTATTATCGGGGGGCACTATGGCTACACCTTC.

V gene TRBV11-2 combines with J gene TRBJ2-7; D may match TRBD1 or TRBD2 (7 bases each). V lost 5 bases and J 0 bases, leaving 14 bases between the germline ends. Germline assignment: CDR1 SGHAT and CDR2 FQNNGV. CDR3 length equals 15 residues. Here the CDR3 DNA reads TGTGCCAGCAGCCCCCAGGGGGGGGGCTCCTACGAGCAGTACTTC. This gives the protein CASSPQGGGSYEQYF.